The present T cell receptor beta chain was sequenced within a study of cytomegalovirus exposure and HLA in healthy donors (dated by TCRdb to about 2017). Study-level background: According to an earlier analysis of a few hundred of the donors, 150 million to 200 million T cells yielded roughly 100 million unique TCR beta sequences and approximately 300 Gb of sequence data. Roughly 310 gigabases of sequencing data and tens of millions of unique TCR sequences were included in an early release covering around 600 HLA-typed donors. Of the 350 to 400 genotyped donors, approximately 80% fell in the genetic ancestry cluster associated with self-reported Caucasian donors. The study aimed to test whether cataloging public T cell receptors could reveal signatures of past pathogen exposure. The study used immunosequencing to profile the T cell repertoires of 666 subjects and linked those repertoires to cytomegalovirus serostatus. In addition to the first cohort of approximately 670 subjects, a separate validation cohort of approximately 120 different subjects was used. High-throughput TCR immunosequencing, statistical association of individual TCRs with disease status, and machine learning were combined to predict cytomegalovirus infection status. A later analysis re-examined previously published TCR beta repertoires from more than 650 donors and added high-resolution HLA genotyping to investigate patterns of TCR occurrence. Rather than drawing on any new phenotypic data, the later analysis identified candidate immune exposures from TCR beta sequences and the way those sequences occurred across donors. An earlier analysis of around 580 of the donors used high-throughput TCR beta sequencing to judge whether each TCR beta V gene segment behaved as functional or pseudogenic. Donor age, sex, ethnicity and CMV serostatus were compiled together with the repertoire data. A later genetic analysis used genome-wide SNP genotypes for about three fifths of the 666 donors, treating that subset as a discovery cohort. All discovery cohort repertoires had been generated on a single sequencing platform. Both class I and class II loci were covered by HLA typing, at four-digit resolution. The number of donors typed differed by locus, with about 620-630 for A, B, C, DRB1 and DQB1, roughly 520 for DQA1, approximately 570 for DPA1, and around 450 for DPB1. A few DR-DQ haplotypes were treated as single units for association and clustering because of strong linkage in the cohort. Across approximately 420 genotyped donors of the cohort, an average of roughly 250,000 unique TCR beta nucleotide sequences per donor were sequenced, and 15% to 20% of those sequences were non-productive.

In total, 630 or so healthy bone marrow donors made up the cohort. At the time of sampling, all cohort members were nominally healthy, though unrecorded immune exposures were likely present. The donor tested CMV seronegative, placing the donor among the roughly 340 seronegative members of the cohort. Every donor gave a peripheral blood sample, and the peripheral blood mononuclear cells from that sample were used for TCR beta sequencing. Genomic DNA was extracted from the blood cell samples with the Qiagen DNeasy Blood Extraction Kit. Libraries were made using the immunoSEQ multiplex PCR assay. For the multiplex PCR, a mixture combining 60 forward primers for TCR Vbeta segments and 13 reverse primers for TCR Jbeta segments was used. Amplification of the CDR3 region of rearranged TCR beta genes was performed with a multiplex PCR assay on genomic DNA. The Illumina HiSeq System was used to sequence the amplified TCR beta libraries as 87-base-pair reads. Turning to the authors' computational methods: A later analysis tallied some 79 million unique TCR beta chains across the 666 repertoires, and some 10 million of those chains were shared by two or more donors. Raw reads were error-corrected and collapsed into unique sequences with a nearest-neighbor algorithm that merged closely related sequences to remove PCR and sequencing errors. To assign V, D and J gene segments, CDR3 sequences were aligned to IMGT reference sequences. For a sequence to be retained, a match of at least six nucleotides was required to both a V gene segment and a J gene segment. Rearrangements were called productive when the CDR3 lacked stop codons and stayed in frame with V and J; all others were non-productive. Following IMGT convention, CDR3 was defined as the stretch from the second conserved V-encoded cysteine up to the conserved J-encoded phenylalanine. Sequences without an unambiguous match to a single V gene segment were excluded from the earlier analysis of about 600 of the donors. In an earlier analysis of a few hundred of the donors, V segments were called functional above 56.7% productive rearrangements and were called segregating when the between-donor standard deviation exceeded 5%. A statistical classification framework was developed to diagnose cytomegalovirus status using the catalog of TCR beta chain sequences. A later analysis assigned V and J genes by comparing TCR nucleotide sequences with IMGT/GENE-DB human TR gene sequences. The TCRdist pipeline was used in a later analysis to assign CDR3 sequences and most-parsimonious VDJ recombination scenarios. In a later analysis, every TCR beta chain was defined by the combination of its CDR3 amino acid sequence and its V-gene family, and reads without a unique V-gene family were dropped. In a later analysis, around 650 highly shared, low-generation-probability nucleotide sequences were removed to address suspected cross-contamination and a sequencing artifact. In a later analysis, a clonal expansion index was calculated for each public chain from normalized within-repertoire ranks of inferred template counts. In a later analysis, generation probabilities were computed with a VDJ recombination model fitted to out-of-frame rearrangements, and the resulting probabilities were checked against IGoR. In a later analysis, hypergeometric tests were used to score TCR-TCR, TCR-HLA and TCR-CMV co-occurrence, with a repertoire-size bias correction applied to TCR pairs. To estimate false discovery rates, a later analysis permuted the HLA or CMV assignments 20 times. In a later analysis, co-occurring TCRs were grouped using DBSCAN, with TCRdist sequence similarity added in when clustering inside HLA-allele-positive subsets. Co-occurrence clustering excluded repertoires with fewer than 30,000 or more than 120,000 public chains, plus five with anomalous nucleotide sharing. TCRdb re-hosts the immuneACCESS table, in-frame sequences only. Its copies lack some clones; in the studies checked, an unresolved V gene accounts for under half of them, and the cause for the rest is not known. The V and J calls and clone size come from that table; D and trimming were worked out from the DNA. The sample has 200,000 or so clones on record, roughly 80% of them singletons. Together, the top ten hold about 3.1% of the sample.

What the research found in general, with its limitations: In an earlier analysis of fewer than 700 of the donors, most TCR beta V segments appeared in productive rearrangements about 87% or about 30% of the time, broadly matching IMGT annotations. In vitro tests confirmed that a few of the cytomegalovirus-associated TCR beta chains recognize cytomegalovirus antigens. At a false discovery rate of 0.05, a later analysis linked some 17,000 TCR beta sequences to specific HLA alleles. The authors suggested that the approach could potentially be extended to other disease states and immunological phenotypes. Linkage disequilibrium might explain the correlated functional status among segregating V segments, but an unknown experimental factor could not be excluded. According to a later analysis, parvovirus B19, influenza, CMV and Epstein-Barr virus appeared linked to several top co-occurrence clusters. The presence/absence analyses assumed that sequencing depth was roughly uniform across donors, and that assumption may not be true. In this cohort, only TCR beta chains were sequenced, and detectable features were limited by the absence of alpha or paired-chain data. Most TCR sequences were seen in very few donors, while some public TCRs were found in many individuals. A total of fewer than 200 TCR beta chains were listed by the study as associated with cytomegalovirus. When HLA alleles, especially DR and DQ, strongly co-occurred, attributing TCR associations to individual alleles was difficult. Because HLA typing was unavailable for some donors at each locus, only the typed subset was used in association tests. A cluster of highly shared sequence variants was judged likely to represent a technical artifact of the sequencing pipeline. Compared with equally common non-associated chains, HLA-associated TCR beta chains in a later analysis were more clonally expanded and had lower generation probabilities. Because the 87-base-pair reads could not distinguish some IMGT-functional V segments, including TRBV6-2 and TRBV6-3, those segments were excluded. In a later analysis, the rate of TCR association differed among HLA loci, with DRB1 alleles having the most associated TCRs and HLA-C alleles having the fewest. For the cohort, immune exposure information was limited to CMV serostatus. Most CMV-associated TCR beta chains appeared to be HLA-restricted in a later analysis, and the HLA associations seemed to be driven largely by CMV exposure. A further reported finding was that TCR beta sequences accurately predicted the HLA-A and HLA-B alleles for most subjects in the first cohort. The earlier analysis of approximately 560 of the donors excluded roughly 17 rarely observed V segments, including chromosome 9 orphons, because counts were too low. V-gene and J-gene trimming of TCR beta chains was associated with a missense DCLRE1C variant in a later genetic analysis, and the association was replicated in an independent cohort. In both the original and validation cohorts, the classifier was reported to diagnose cytomegalovirus status with high specificity and sensitivity. According to a later genetic analysis, donors in an Asian-associated ancestry cluster had fewer N-insertions in productive TCRs than the roughly 670-donor mean.

From a lookup of the germline V gene, CDR1 and CDR2 are SGHDT and YYEEEE. V was cut back by 4 bases and J by 0 bases, leaving a gap of 14 bases between them. The CDR3 runs 15 residues from the cysteine to the phenylalanine. Only the CDR3 region is kept as DNA, spanning 45 bases read in frame from base 1. On this clone: The antigen it binds to is not known. No base qualities exist here, and no much larger clone lies one base off it.

Sequencing was carried out using PBMCs. The TCR was taken from a man aged 30 to 45 in good health and CMV-seronegative. The V gene is TRBV5-6 and the J gene is TRBJ2-7; the D segment cannot be called with confidence. The CDR3 region: CASSQTSISSYEQYF. At the DNA level, the sequence is TGTGCCAGCAGCCAGACAAGTATAAGCTCCTACGAGCAGTACTTC.